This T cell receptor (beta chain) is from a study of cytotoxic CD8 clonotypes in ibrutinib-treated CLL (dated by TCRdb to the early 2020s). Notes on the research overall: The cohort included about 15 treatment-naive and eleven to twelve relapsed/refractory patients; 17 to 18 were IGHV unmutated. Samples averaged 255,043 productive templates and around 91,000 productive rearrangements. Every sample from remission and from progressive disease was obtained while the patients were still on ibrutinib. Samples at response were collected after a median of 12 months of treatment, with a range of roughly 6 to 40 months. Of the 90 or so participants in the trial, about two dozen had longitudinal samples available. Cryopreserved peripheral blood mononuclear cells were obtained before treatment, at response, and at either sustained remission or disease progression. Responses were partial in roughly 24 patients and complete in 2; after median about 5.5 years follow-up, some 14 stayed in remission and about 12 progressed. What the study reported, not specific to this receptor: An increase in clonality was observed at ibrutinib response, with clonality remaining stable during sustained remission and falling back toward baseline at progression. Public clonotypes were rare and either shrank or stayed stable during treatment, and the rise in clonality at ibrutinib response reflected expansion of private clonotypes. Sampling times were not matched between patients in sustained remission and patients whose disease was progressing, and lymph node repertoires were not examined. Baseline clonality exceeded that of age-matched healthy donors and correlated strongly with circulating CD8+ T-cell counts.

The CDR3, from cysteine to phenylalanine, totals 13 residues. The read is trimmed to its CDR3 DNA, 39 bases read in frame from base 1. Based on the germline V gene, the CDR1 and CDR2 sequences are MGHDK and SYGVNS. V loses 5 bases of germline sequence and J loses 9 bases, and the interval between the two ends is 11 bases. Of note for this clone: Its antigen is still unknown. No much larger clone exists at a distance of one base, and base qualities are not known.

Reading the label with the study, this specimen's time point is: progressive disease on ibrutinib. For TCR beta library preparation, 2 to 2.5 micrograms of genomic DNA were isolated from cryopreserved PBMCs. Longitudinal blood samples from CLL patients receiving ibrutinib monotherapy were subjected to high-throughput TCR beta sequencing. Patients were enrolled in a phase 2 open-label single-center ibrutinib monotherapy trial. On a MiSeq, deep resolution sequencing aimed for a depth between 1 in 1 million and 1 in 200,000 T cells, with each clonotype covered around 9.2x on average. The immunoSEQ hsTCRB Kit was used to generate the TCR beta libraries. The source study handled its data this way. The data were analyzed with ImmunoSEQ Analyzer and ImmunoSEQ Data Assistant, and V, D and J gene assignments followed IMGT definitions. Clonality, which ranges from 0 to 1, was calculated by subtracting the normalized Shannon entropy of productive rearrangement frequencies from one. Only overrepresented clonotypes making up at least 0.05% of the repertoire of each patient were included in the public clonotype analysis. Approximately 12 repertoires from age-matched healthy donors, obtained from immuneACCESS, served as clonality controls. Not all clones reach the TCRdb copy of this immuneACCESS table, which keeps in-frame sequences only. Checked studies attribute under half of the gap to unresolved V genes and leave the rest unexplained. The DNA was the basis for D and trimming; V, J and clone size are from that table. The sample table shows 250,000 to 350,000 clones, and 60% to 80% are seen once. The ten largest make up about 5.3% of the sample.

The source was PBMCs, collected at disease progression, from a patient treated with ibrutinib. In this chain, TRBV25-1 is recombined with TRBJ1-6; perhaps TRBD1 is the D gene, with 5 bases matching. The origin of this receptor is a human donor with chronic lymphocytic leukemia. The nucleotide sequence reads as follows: TGTGCCAGCAGTTTGCAGGGCGGTTCACCCCTCCACTTT. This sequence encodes CASSLQGGSPLHF.